This T cell receptor (beta chain) stems from a study of cytomegalovirus exposure and HLA in healthy donors. 13 Jbeta primers and 60 Vbeta primers were used for the PCR. The table came from immunoSEQ multiplex PCR; TCRdb's copy has only in-frame clones and leaves some out. The sample consists of 95,000 to 150,000 clones, about 62% of them appearing once. In germline, CDR1 is SGHRS, CDR2 YFSETQ. V was clipped by 0 bases and J by 5 bases, with 11 bases between them. This CDR3 has 14 residues. Findings of the study overall: The authors enumerated 150 to 200 TCR beta chains as linked to cytomegalovirus.

Notes on this clone: Its antigen is not known.

The chain combines TRBV5-1 with TRBJ2-5; tentatively, D is TRBD2 (5 bases). The sample consisted of PBMCs. This receptor was obtained from a woman aged 40 to 55 in good health and CMV-seropositive. Written as DNA, the CDR3 is TGCGCCAGCAGCTTGGACCCGGAGCGGGAGACCCAGTACTTC. Protein product: CASSLDPERETQYF.